The 6 T cell receptor beta chains below all came from one sample that was sequenced in a study of T cells in Graves' hyperthyroidism and ophthalmopathy. Amplification of TCR beta CDR3 regions used RNA as the template. The TCR CDR3 was amplified in a first-round RT-PCR using the HTBI primer set. In TCRdb, the multiplex PCR reads were re-called with MiXCR into one record per CDR3 protein. The sample contains roughly 700,000 distinct CDR3 sequences, roughly 15% of which appear only once. The sample comprised blood. The receptor source for this set is a woman aged 18-29 years with Graves' hyperthyroidism.

The sample holds a few counts of this clonotype. The V and J genes are TRBV3-1 and TRBJ2-1, with 12 nucleotides matching TRBD2. CDR1 and CDR2 from the germline V gene are LGHDT and YNNKEL (reference sequence). Trimming cost V 5 bases and J 3 bases; bases outside gene matches: 17. The CDR3 covers 20 residues. CDR3 DNA: TGTGCCAGCAGCTTACGGTGGACTAGCGGGATCCGCCGGAGCTACAATGAGCAGTTCTTC. Translation gives CASSLRWTSGIRRSYNEQFF.

This clonotype was detected many times. The rearrangement links TRBV10-3 to TRBJ1-1; D remains ambiguous. This CDR3 spans 13 amino acids. V shed 8 bases and J shed 1 base, with 11 bases lying between them. Germline assignment: CDR1 ENHRY and CDR2 SYGVKD. The CDR3 DNA follows: TGTGCCATCGCCGCCCAGCAGAACACTGAAGCTTTCTTT. Translating it yields CAIAAQQNTEAFF.

Ten or more counts support this clonotype. The rearrangement joins TRBV7-3 to TRBJ2-3, with 10 bases identical to TRBD2. The germline V gene has CDR1 SGHTA and CDR2 FQGTGA. The ends lost 5 bases at V and 2 bases at J; junction bases unmatched: 7. This CDR3 spans 16 amino acids. The CDR3 bases are TGTGCCAGCAGCCGCACCGGGACTAGCGCCACAGATACGCAGTATTTT. Translated, it gives CASSRTGTSATDTQYF.

This clonotype was seen only a few times. The chain combines TRBV20-1 with TRBJ2-2; 8 bases are shared with TRBD2. The CDR3 spans 14 residues. The V gene's germline CDR1 is DFQATT and CDR2 SNEGSKA (reference sequence). V shed 4 bases and J 6 bases; nucleotides not matched to a gene: 7. DNA for the CDR3: TGCAGTGCTATTGCGGGAGGCCGTTCCGGGGAGCTGTTTTTT. It is translated as CSAIAGGRSGELFF.

This clonotype was detected only a few times. The V and J genes are TRBV27 and TRBJ1-6, with D perhaps TRBD1 (5 bases). The CDR3 length is 19 residues. Germline V gene sequence: CDR1 MNHEY, CDR2 SMNVEV (reference sequence). Trimming took 6 bases from V and 8 from J, leaving 29 bases between them. The CDR3 region is CASRLTRIGGASPDSPLHF. In DNA, the CDR3 is TGTGCCAGCAGACTGACCCGGATAGGTGGGGCAAGCCCGGATTCACCCCTCCACTTT.

This clonotype has ten or more counts. The chain is built from TRBV7-9 and TRBJ1-1; TRBD1 is a possible D gene (6 bases). In germline, CDR1 is SEHNR, CDR2 FQNEAQ (reference sequence). The V and J ends lost 5 bases and 6 bases respectively, with 13 bases between them. This CDR3 has 13 residues. CDR3 sequence reads: CASSAQGRAEAFF. In nucleotides, the CDR3 is TGTGCCAGCAGCGCACAGGGAAGGGCTGAAGCTTTCTTT.